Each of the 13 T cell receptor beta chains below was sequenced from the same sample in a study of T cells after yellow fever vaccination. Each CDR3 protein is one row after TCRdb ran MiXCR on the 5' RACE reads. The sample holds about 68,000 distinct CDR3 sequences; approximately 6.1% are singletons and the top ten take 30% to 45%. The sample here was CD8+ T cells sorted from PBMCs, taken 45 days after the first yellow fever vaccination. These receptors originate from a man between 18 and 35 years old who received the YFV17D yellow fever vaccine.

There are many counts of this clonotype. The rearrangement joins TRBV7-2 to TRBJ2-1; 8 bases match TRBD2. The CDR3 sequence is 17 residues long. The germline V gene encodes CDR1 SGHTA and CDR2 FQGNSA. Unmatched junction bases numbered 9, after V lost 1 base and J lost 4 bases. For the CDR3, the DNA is TGTGCCAGCAGCTTAGTCCCCACGGGCGGGGGGTACAATGAGCAGTTCTTC. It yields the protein CASSLVPTGGGYNEQFF. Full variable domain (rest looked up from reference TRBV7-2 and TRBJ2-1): GAGVSQSPSNKVTEKGKDVELRCDPISGHTALYWYRQSLGQGLEFLIYFQGNSAPDKSGLPSDRFSAERTGGSVSTLTIQRTQQEDSAVYLCASSLVPTGGGYNEQFFGPGTRLTVL.

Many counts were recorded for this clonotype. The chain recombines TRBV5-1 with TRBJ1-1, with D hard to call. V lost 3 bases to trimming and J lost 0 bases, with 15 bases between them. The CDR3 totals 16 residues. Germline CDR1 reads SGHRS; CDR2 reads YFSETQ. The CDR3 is CASSYTGDALNTEAFF. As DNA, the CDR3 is TGCGCCAGCAGCTACACCGGGGATGCCTTGAACACTGAAGCTTTCTTT.

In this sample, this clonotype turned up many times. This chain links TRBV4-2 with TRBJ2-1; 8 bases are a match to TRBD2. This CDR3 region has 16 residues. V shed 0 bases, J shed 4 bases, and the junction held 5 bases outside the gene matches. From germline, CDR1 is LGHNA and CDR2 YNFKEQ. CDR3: CASSQEVTSVYNEQFF. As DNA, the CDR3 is TGTGCCAGCAGCCAAGAAGTGACTAGCGTATACAATGAGCAGTTCTTC.

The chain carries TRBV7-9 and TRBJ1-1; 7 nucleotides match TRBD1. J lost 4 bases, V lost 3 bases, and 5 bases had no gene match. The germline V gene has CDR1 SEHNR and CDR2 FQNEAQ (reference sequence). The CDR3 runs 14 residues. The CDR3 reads CASSFTGAVTEAFF. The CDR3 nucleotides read TGTGCCAGCAGCTTTACAGGGGCGGTCACTGAAGCTTTCTTT.

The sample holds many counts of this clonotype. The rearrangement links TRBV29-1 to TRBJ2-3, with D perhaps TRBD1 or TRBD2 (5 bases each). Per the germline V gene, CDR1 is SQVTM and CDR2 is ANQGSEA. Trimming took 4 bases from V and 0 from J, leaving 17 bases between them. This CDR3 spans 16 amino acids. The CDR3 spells CSVVGREFTSTDTQYF. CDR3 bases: TGCAGCGTTGTGGGCAGGGAGTTTACTAGCACAGATACGCAGTATTTT.

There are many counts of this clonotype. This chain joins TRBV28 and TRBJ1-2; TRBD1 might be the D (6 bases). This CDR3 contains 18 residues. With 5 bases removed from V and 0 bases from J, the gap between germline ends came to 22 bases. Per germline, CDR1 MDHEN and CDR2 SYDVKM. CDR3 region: CASSPGTLAALANYGYTF. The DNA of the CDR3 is TGTGCCAGCAGTCCTGGGACACTTGCAGCTCTTGCTAACTATGGCTACACCTTC.

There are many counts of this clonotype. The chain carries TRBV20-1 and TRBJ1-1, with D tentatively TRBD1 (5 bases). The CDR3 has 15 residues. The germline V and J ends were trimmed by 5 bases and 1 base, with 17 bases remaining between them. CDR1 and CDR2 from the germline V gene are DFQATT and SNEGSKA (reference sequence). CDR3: CSAPGAPKGNTEAFF. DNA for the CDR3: TGCAGTGCTCCCGGGGCTCCAAAAGGGAACACTGAAGCTTTCTTT.

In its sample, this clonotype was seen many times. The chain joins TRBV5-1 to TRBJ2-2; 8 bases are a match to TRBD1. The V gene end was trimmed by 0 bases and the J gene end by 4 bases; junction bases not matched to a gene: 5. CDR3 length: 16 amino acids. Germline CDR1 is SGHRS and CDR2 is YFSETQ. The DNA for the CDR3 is TGCGCCAGCAGCTTGGACAGGGGGTTAACCACCGGGGAGCTGTTTTTT. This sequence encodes CASSLDRGLTTGELFF. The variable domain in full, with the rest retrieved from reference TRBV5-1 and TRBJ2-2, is KAGVTQTPRYLIKTRGQQVTLSCSPISGHRSVSWYQQTPGQGLQFLFEYFSETQRNKGNFPGRFSGRQFSNSRSEMNVSTLELGDSALYLCASSLDRGLTTGELFFGEGSRLTVL.

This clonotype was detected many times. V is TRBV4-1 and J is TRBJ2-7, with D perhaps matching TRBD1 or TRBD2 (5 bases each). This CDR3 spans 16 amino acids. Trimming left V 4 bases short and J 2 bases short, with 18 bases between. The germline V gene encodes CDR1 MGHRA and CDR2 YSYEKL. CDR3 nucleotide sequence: TGCGCCAGCAGCCTCTCGGTACTAGGGGCCACCTACGAGCAGTACTTC. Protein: CASSLSVLGATYEQYF.

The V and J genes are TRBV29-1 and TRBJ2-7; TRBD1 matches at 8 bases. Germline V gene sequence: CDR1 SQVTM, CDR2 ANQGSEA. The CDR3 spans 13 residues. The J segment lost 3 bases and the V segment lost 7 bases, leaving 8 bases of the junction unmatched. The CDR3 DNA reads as TGCAGCGGGGTCCCCGACAGGGGCTACGAGCAGTACGTC. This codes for CSGVPDRGYEQYV.

CDR3 sequence reads: CASSQDPPTASNEKLFF. DNA of the CDR3: TGCGCCAGCAGCCAAGATCCCCCGACAGCATCTAATGAAAAACTGTTTTTT. V and J are TRBV4-3 and TRBJ1-4, with D possibly TRBD1 on 5 matching bases. Trimming stripped 0 bases from V and 3 bases from J, with 14 bases between. CDR1 and CDR2 from the germline V gene are LGHNA and YSLEER. The CDR3 contains 17 residues.

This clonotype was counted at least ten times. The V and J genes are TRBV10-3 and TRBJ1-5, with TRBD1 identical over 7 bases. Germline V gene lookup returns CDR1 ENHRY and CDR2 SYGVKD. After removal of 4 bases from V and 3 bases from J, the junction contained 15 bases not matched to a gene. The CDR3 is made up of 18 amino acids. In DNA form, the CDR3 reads TGTGCCATCAGTGGGCTAGGGGGCAGAAAAAAGCCCAATCAGCCCCAGCATTTT. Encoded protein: CAISGLGGRKKPNQPQHF.

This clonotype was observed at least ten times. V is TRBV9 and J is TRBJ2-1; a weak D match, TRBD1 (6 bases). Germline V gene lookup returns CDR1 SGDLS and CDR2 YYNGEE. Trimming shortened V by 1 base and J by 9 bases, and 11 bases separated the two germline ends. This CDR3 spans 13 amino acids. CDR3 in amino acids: CASSVPGTLEQFF. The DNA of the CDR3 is TGTGCCAGCAGCGTACCCGGGACACTTGAGCAGTTCTTC. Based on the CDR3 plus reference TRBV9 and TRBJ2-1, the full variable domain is DSGVTQTPKHLITATGQRVTLRCSPRSGDLSVYWYQQSLDQGLQFLIQYYNGEERAKGNILERFSAQQFPDLHSELNLSSLELGDSALYFCASSVPGTLEQFFGPGTRLTVL.